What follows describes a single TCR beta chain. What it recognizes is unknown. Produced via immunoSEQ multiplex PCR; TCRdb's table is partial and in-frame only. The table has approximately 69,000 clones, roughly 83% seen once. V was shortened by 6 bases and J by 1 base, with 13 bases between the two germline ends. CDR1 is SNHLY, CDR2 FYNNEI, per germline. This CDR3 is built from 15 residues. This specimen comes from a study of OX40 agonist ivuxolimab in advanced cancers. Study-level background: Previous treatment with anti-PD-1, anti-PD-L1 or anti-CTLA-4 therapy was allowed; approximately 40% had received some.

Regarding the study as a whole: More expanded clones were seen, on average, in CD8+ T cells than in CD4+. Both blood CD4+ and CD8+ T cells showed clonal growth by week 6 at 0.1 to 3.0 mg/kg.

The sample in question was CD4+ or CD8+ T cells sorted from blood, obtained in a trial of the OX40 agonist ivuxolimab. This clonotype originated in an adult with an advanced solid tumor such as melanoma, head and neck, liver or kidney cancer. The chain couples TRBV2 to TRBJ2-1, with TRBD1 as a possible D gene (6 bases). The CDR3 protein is CASSLQGTSYNEQFF. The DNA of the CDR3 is TGTGCCAGCAGCCTACAGGGAACTTCCTACAATGAGCAGTTCTTC.